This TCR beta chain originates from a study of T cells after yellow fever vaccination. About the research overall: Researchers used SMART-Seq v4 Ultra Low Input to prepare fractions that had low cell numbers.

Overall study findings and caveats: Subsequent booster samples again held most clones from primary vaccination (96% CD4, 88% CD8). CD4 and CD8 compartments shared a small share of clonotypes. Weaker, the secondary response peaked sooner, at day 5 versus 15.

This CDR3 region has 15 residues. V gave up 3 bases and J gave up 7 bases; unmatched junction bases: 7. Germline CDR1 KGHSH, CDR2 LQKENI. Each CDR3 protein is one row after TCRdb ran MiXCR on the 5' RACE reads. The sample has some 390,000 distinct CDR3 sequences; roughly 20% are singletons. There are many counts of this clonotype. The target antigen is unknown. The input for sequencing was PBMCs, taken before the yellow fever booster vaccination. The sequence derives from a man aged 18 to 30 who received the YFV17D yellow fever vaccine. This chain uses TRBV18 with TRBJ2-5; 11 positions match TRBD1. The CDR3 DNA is TGTGCCAGCTCACCGGACAGGGGGCCGCATGGGACCCAGTACTTC. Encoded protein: CASSPDRGPHGTQYF.